The 5 T cell receptor beta chains below were found in one sample sequenced in a study of cytomegalovirus exposure and HLA in healthy donors. This PCR relied on a set of 60 Vbeta primers and 13 Jbeta primers. Sequencing used immunoSEQ multiplex PCR; TCRdb keeps in-frame clones, though not all of them. The sample has 90,000 or so clones, roughly 74% seen once. Sequencing was performed on PBMCs. The source of these receptors is a woman under 30 in good health and CMV-seropositive.

The chain joins TRBV7-3 to TRBJ2-3; a weak D match, TRBD2 (6 bases). Trimming took off 5 bases at V and 6 bases at J, with 18 bases between the two ends. The CDR3 spans 15 residues. Germline V gives CDR1 SGHTA, CDR2 FQGTGA. CDR3 coding DNA: TGTGCCAGCAGCGAGACTAGTATTCGTACGGATACGCAGTATTTT. It codes for CASSETSIRTDTQYF.

The V gene is TRBV7-3, the J gene TRBJ2-3; possible D gene TRBD2, 5 bases. The V gene lost 3 bases and the J gene lost 7 bases, with 11 bases spanning the gap. The germline gives CDR1 SGHTA, CDR2 FQGTGA. This CDR3 comprises 13 residues. The CDR3 DNA reads TGTGCCAGCAGCTTTAAGGCCGGGAATACGCAGTATTTT. Its translation is CASSFKAGNTQYF.

V gene TRBV19 combines with J gene TRBJ2-7, with TRBD1 matching 7 bases. V lost 4 bases, J lost 3 bases, and 9 bases stayed unmatched. Per the germline V gene, CDR1 is LNHDA and CDR2 is SQIVND (reference sequence). The CDR3 loop spans 15 amino acids. The chain's CDR3 is CASSRLPGQVYEQYF. As DNA, the CDR3 is TGTGCCAGTAGTAGACTGCCAGGACAGGTCTACGAGCAGTACTTC.

As regards this clone: Its ends do not fully match the called genes, so a read error is possible. The chain employs TRBV7-9 and TRBJ1-4, with D hard to call. This CDR3 has 15 residues. Per the germline V gene, CDR1 is SEHNR and CDR2 is FQNEAQ (reference sequence). The CDR3 DNA follows: TGTGCCAGCAGCTTAGCTCTGGGCTTTAATGAAAAACTGCTTTTT. Protein product: CASSLALGFNEKLLF. The full variable domain, completed using reference TRBV7-9 and TRBJ1-4, is DTGVSQNPRHKITKRGQNVTFRCDPISEHNRLYWYRQTLGQGPEFLTYFQNEAQLEKSRLLSDRFSAERPKGSFSTLEIQRTEQGDSAMYLCASSLALGFNEKLLFGSGTQLSVL.

V is TRBV7-2 and J is TRBJ1-1; 9 bases are a match to TRBD1. Per germline, CDR1 SGHTA and CDR2 FQGNSA. Trimming cost V 5 bases and J 10 bases; bases outside gene matches: 11. CDR3 length: 14 residues. The DNA for the CDR3 is TGTGCCAGCAGCCACGGACAGGGGAGTTTCGCAGCTTTCTTT. Protein sequence: CASSHGQGSFAAFF.